The source of this TCR beta chain is a study of blood T cell repertoires in COVID-19. Sequencing was performed with immunoSEQ multiplex PCR; in TCRdb, only in-frame clones are kept and a portion is missing. The table has 130,000 or so clones, 80% to 90% seen once. The CDR3 is 15 residues long. V was trimmed by 7 bases and J by 4 bases, leaving 20 bases between them. Germline V gives CDR1 LNHDA, CDR2 SQIVND (reference sequence). This clone was detected once. The specimen sequenced was peripheral blood. The chain has TRBV19 and TRBJ2-7, with TRBD1 as a possible D gene (5 bases). The source of this sequence is an older man with active or convalescent COVID-19. This chain's CDR3 is CASTRTHSPWYEQYF. The DNA for the CDR3 is TGTGCCAGTACCCGGACACACAGCCCATGGTACGAGCAGTACTTC.